This T cell receptor (beta chain) emerged from a study of T cell changes during pregnancy in multiple sclerosis. Trimming stripped 3 bases from V and 1 base from J, with 10 bases between. The CDR3 spans 14 residues. The germline V gene encodes CDR1 SGDLS and CDR2 YYNGEE. Profiled with immunoSEQ multiplex PCR; TCRdb holds only in-frame clones, not every one. The data show under 85,000 clones, with 85% to 95% seen just once and 0.45% to 0.6% held by the top ten. The chain employs TRBV9 and TRBJ1-1; D possibly corresponds to TRBD1 (5 bases). Sequencing used CD4+ T cells from peripheral blood mononuclear cells, obtained in the second trimester of pregnancy. This receptor was taken from a female donor with multiple sclerosis, enrolled in a pregnancy study. The CDR3 protein is CASSGPQENTEAFF. CDR3 DNA: TGTGCCAGCAGCGGGCCACAGGAGAACACTGAAGCTTTCTTT.